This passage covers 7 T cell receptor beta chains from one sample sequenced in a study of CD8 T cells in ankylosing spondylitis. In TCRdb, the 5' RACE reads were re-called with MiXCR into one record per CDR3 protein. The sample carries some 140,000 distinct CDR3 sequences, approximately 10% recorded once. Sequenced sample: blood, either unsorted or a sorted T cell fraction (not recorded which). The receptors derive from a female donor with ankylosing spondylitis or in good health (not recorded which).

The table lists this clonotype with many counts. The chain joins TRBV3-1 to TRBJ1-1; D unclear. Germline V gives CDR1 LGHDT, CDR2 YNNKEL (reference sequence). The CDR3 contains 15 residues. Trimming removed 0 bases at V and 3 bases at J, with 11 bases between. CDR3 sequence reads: CASSQEGGSDTEAFF. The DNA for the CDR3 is TGTGCCAGCAGCCAAGAAGGTGGGAGCGACACTGAAGCTTTCTTT.

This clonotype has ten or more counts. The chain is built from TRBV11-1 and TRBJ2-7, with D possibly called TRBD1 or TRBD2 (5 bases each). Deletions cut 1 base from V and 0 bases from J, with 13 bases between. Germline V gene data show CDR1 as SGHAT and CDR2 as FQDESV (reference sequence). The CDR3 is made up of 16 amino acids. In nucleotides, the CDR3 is TGTGCCAGCAGCTTAGAGGGGACGGATAGCTCCTACGAGCAGTACTTC. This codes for CASSLEGTDSSYEQYF.

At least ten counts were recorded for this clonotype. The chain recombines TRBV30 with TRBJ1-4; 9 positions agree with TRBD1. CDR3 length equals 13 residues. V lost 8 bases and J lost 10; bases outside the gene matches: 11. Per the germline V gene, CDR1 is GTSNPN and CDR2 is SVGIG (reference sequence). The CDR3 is CALPGTGSAKLFF. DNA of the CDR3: TGTGCCCTGCCCGGGACAGGGTCAGCAAAACTGTTTTTT.

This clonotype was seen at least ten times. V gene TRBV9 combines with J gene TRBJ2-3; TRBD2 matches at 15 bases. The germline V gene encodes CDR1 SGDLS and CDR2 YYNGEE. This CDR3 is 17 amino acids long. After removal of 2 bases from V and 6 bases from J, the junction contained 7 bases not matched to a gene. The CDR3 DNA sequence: TGTGCCAGCAGCGTTAGTGGGACTAGCGGGAGGATGGATACGCAGTATTTT. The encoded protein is CASSVSGTSGRMDTQYF.

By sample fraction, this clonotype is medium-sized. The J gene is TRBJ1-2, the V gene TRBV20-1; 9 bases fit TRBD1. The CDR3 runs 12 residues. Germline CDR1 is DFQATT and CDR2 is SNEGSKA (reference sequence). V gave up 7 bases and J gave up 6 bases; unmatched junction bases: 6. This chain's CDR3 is CSGWTGEDGYTF. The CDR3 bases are TGCAGTGGATGGACAGGGGAAGATGGCTACACCTTC.

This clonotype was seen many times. CDR3 nucleotides: TGTGCCAGCAGTTCGGACTCGCTCTTAGGCTACACCTTC. This encodes CASSSDSLLGYTF. The chain joins TRBV6-5 to TRBJ1-2; D gene unclear. This CDR3 is built from 13 residues. CDR1 is MNHEY and CDR2 is SVGAGI in the germline V gene. V was trimmed by 4 bases and J by 8 bases, leaving 14 bases between them.

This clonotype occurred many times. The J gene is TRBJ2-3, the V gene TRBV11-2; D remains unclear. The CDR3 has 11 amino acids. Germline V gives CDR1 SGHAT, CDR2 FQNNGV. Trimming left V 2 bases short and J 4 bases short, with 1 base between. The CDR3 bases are TGTGCCAGCAGCTTATCAGATACGCAGTATTTT. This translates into CASSLSDTQYF. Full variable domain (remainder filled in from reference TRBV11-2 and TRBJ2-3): EAGVAQSPRYKIIEKRQSVAFWCNPISGHATLYWYQQILGQGPKLLIQFQNNGVVDDSQLPKDRFSAERLKGVDSTLKIQPAKLEDSAVYLCASSLSDTQYFGPGTRLTVL.